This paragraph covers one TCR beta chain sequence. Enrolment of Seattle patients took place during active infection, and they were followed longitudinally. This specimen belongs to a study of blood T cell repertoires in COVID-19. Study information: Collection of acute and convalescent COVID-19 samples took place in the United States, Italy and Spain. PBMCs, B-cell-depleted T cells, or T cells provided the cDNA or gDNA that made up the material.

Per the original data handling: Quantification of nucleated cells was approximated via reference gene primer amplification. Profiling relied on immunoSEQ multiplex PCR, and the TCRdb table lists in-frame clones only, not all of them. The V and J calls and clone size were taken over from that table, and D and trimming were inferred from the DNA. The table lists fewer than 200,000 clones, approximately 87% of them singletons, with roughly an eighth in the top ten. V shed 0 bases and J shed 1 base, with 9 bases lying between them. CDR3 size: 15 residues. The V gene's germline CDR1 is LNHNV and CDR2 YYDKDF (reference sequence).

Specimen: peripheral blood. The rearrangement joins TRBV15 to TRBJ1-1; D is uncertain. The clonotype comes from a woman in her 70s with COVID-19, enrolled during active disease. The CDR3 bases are TGTGCCACCAGCAGAGATTATAGCGAGAACACTGAAGCTTTCTTT. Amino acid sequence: CATSRDYSENTEAFF. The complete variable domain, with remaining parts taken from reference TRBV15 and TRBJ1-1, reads DAMVIQNPRYQVTQFGKPVTLSCSQTLNHNVMYWYQQKSSQAPKLLFHYYDKDFNNEADTPDNFQSRRPNTSFCFLDIRSPGLGDTAMYLCATSRDYSENTEAFFGQGTRLTVV.